One and the same sample provided the 21 T cell receptor beta chains below, sequenced in a study of T cell changes during pregnancy in multiple sclerosis. Generated by immunoSEQ multiplex PCR, the TCRdb table keeps only in-frame clones and is missing some. The profile shows tens of thousands of clones, 90% of them singletons. The sequenced sample was CD4+ T cells from peripheral blood mononuclear cells, obtained in the third trimester of pregnancy. These receptors originate from a female donor in good health, enrolled as a control in a pregnancy study.

This chain uses TRBV6-1 with TRBJ2-1; the match to TRBD2 covers 13 bases. Germline V gene data show CDR1 as MNHNS and CDR2 as SASEGT. V lost 6 bases, J lost 10 bases, and 6 bases stayed unmatched. This CDR3 has 14 residues. CDR3 residues: CASRLAGGRGEQFF. CDR3 bases: TGTGCCAGCAGACTAGCGGGGGGGCGAGGGGAGCAGTTCTTC.

This chain joins TRBV11-2 and TRBJ2-3; no clear D. V lost 1 base to trimming and J lost 9 bases, with 8 bases between them. CDR3 size: 12 residues. Per the germline V gene, CDR1 is SGHAT and CDR2 is FQNNGV. For the CDR3, the DNA is TGTGCCAGCAGCTTAGTCGCGGAGACGCAGTATTTT. Amino acids: CASSLVAETQYF.

V gene TRBV30 combines with J gene TRBJ2-2; TRBD2 aligns across 7 bases. V lost 5 bases to trimming and J lost 7 bases; unmatched junction nucleotides: 10. The CDR3 is 14 residues long. The germline CDR1 and CDR2 sequences are GTSNPN and SVGIG (reference sequence). The CDR3 bases are TGTGCCTGGCGCCGGGACTATCGAATCGGGGAGCTGTTTTTT. This codes for CAWRRDYRIGELFF.

The rearrangement links TRBV6-5 to TRBJ1-1; D unresolved. Trimming removed 4 bases from V and 0 bases from J, with 3 bases in between. Per germline, CDR1 MNHEY and CDR2 SVGAGI. This CDR3 spans 12 amino acids. This CDR3 reads CASSSVNTEAFF. CDR3 coding DNA: TGTGCCAGCAGTTCAGTGAACACTGAAGCTTTCTTT.

V is TRBV19 and J is TRBJ2-5; D unresolved. CDR3 length equals 13 residues. Trimming left V 4 bases short and J 5 bases short, with 11 bases between. CDR1 LNHDA and CDR2 SQIVND come from the germline V gene (reference sequence). Here the CDR3 reads CASSKNYRETQYF. CDR3 DNA: TGTGCCAGTAGTAAGAATTACCGGGAGACCCAGTACTTC.

A single count supports this clone. The chain is built from TRBV10-3 and TRBJ2-1; 15 positions match TRBD2. The CDR3 totals 17 residues. Germline trimming cut 6 bases from V and 4 bases from J; bases unmatched to any gene: 7. Germline loops: CDR1 ENHRY, CDR2 SYGVKD. Here the CDR3 reads CAISPRTSGRDYNEQFF. In nucleotides, the CDR3 is TGTGCCATCAGCCCCCGGACTAGCGGGAGGGATTACAATGAGCAGTTCTTC.

This chain uses TRBV18 with TRBJ2-5, with 8 bases fitting TRBD2. V was clipped by 3 bases and J by 5 bases; unmatched bases: 11. Germline-derived CDR1 and CDR2 are KGHSH and LQKENI. This CDR3 spans 16 amino acids. CDR3: CASSPLAGGAGETQYF. For the CDR3, the DNA is TGTGCCAGCTCACCCCTGGCCGGGGGGGCCGGTGAGACCCAGTACTTC.

The V gene is TRBV9, the J gene TRBJ1-6; D perhaps matches TRBD1 (5 bases). The CDR3 loop spans 16 amino acids. Germline lookup yields CDR1 SGDLS and CDR2 YYNGEE. Trimming pared 0 bases from V and 7 bases from J, leaving 14 bases between. In DNA form, the CDR3 reads TGTGCCAGCAGCGTAGCCAGACAGTTTGGCAATTCACCCCTCCACTTT. As protein: CASSVARQFGNSPLHF.

The gene calls are TRBV20-1 and TRBJ2-5; D gene ambiguous. Trimming took 7 bases from V and 5 from J, leaving 11 bases between them. The CDR3 has 11 amino acids. Germline V CDR1 and CDR2: DFQATT, SNEGSKA (reference sequence). The CDR3 here is CSGRIGETQYF. The CDR3 coding sequence is TGCAGTGGGCGGATCGGGGAGACCCAGTACTTC.

A few counts support this clone. The chain combines TRBV15 with TRBJ2-3, with 8 nucleotides matching TRBD2. After removal of 6 bases from V and 2 bases from J, the junction contained 4 bases not matched to a gene. Germline V gene data show CDR1 as LNHNV and CDR2 as YYDKDF (reference sequence). The CDR3 runs 14 residues. Written as DNA, the CDR3 is TGTGCCACCAGGAGCGGGGGATTCACAGATACGCAGTATTTT. Amino acids: CATRSGGFTDTQYF.

This chain connects TRBV10-3 to TRBJ2-3; D may be TRBD1 (5 bases). This CDR3 has 15 amino acids. Trimming pared 4 bases from V and 7 bases from J, leaving 18 bases between. In germline, CDR1 is ENHRY, CDR2 SYGVKD. The CDR3, as DNA: TGTGCCATCAGTGGAACTCGGGTAGGGGAACATACGCAGTATTTT. It translates to CAISGTRVGEHTQYF.

This clone was counted only a few times. The rearrangement links TRBV30 to TRBJ1-5, with a weak D call TRBD1 (6 bases). Germline V lookup: CDR1 GTSNPN, CDR2 SVGIG (reference sequence). This CDR3 is 14 amino acids long. V lost 0 bases, J lost 7 bases, and 13 bases lay in between. The CDR3 loop reads CAWSVDWGGQPQHF. The CDR3 DNA reads as TGTGCCTGGAGTGTAGATTGGGGGGGCCAGCCCCAGCATTTT.

V and J are TRBV19 and TRBJ2-3; 8 bases match TRBD1. Per the germline V gene, CDR1 is LNHDA and CDR2 is SQIVND (reference sequence). CDR3 length: 15 residues. J lost 4 bases, V lost 3 bases, and 6 bases had no gene match. CDR3 sequence: CASSILNRGADTQYF. CDR3 nucleotides: TGTGCCAGTAGTATTTTGAACAGGGGGGCAGATACGCAGTATTTT. The full variable domain, in which reference TRBV19 and TRBJ2-3 provide the parts outside the CDR3, is DGGITQSPKYLFRKEGQNVTLSCEQNLNHDAMYWYRQDPGQGLRLIYYSQIVNDFQKGDIAEGYSVSREKKESFPLTVTSAQKNPTAFYLCASSILNRGADTQYFGPGTRLTVL.

The rearrangement joins TRBV4-1 to TRBJ1-1; TRBD1 aligns across 8 bases. V gave up 4 bases and J gave up 3 bases; unmatched junction bases: 13. The CDR3 covers 17 residues. Germline V lookup: CDR1 MGHRA, CDR2 YSYEKL. CDR3 sequence: CASSRVGQGLRDTEAFF. CDR3 DNA: TGCGCCAGCAGCCGCGTCGGACAGGGCTTAAGGGACACTGAAGCTTTCTTT.

This clone is termed medium-sized (0.01 to 0.1%). This chain joins TRBV5-1 and TRBJ1-1; 8 bases are a match to TRBD1. CDR3 size: 18 residues. Germline CDR1 SGHRS, CDR2 YFSETQ. Trimming took 2 bases from V and 0 from J; bases not matched to a gene: 12. The CDR3 bases are TGCGCCAGCAGCTTAGGTTATGGGGACAGGAGATTGAACACTGAAGCTTTCTTT. Residues: CASSLGYGDRRLNTEAFF.

This chain connects TRBV18 to TRBJ2-3; D is possibly TRBD1 (5 bases). The CDR3 is made up of 16 amino acids. V lost 0 bases to trimming and J lost 2 bases, with 12 bases between them. The germline gives CDR1 KGHSH, CDR2 LQKENI. CDR3 nucleotides: TGTGCCAGCTCACCACCGGGCAAAGGGGTCACAGATACGCAGTATTTT. This translates into CASSPPGKGVTDTQYF. Full variable domain (missing parts from reference TRBV18 and TRBJ2-3): NAGVMQNPRHLVRRRGQEARLRCSPMKGHSHVYWYRQLPEEGLKFMVYLQKENIIDESGMPKERFSAEFPKEGPSILRIQQVVRGDSAAYFCASSPPGKGVTDTQYFGPGTRLTVL.

The rearrangement uses TRBV7-8 and TRBJ2-4; D possibly corresponds to TRBD2 (6 bases). Germline values: CDR1 SGHVS, CDR2 FQNEAQ. The CDR3 covers 16 residues. V lost 5 bases and J lost 3, with 17 bases in between. The CDR3 region has the DNA TGTGCCAGCAGCGTCCCTTCAGTAGCGGACAAAAACATTCAGTACTTC. Translation gives CASSVPSVADKNIQYF.

V gene TRBV4-3 combines with J gene TRBJ2-7; 9 nucleotides line up with TRBD1. CDR3 length: 16 amino acids. V shed 0 bases and J 6 bases; nucleotides not matched to a gene: 9. Germline V gene sequence: CDR1 LGHNA, CDR2 YSLEER. CDR3 coding DNA: TGCGCCAGCAGCCAAGATCTTGGACAGGGGACGAGCGAGCAGTACTTC. Protein: CASSQDLGQGTSEQYF.

The chain has TRBV19 and TRBJ2-2; D possibly corresponds to TRBD1 (6 bases). Trimming shortened V by 3 bases and J by 2 bases, and 16 bases separated the two germline ends. Germline CDR1 reads LNHDA; CDR2 reads SQIVND (reference sequence). This CDR3 contains 17 residues. This chain's CDR3 is CASSIHHGQTNTGELFF. The CDR3 DNA is TGTGCCAGTAGTATCCATCACGGACAGACTAACACCGGGGAGCTGTTTTTT.

Judged by abundance, this clone is medium-sized. This chain links TRBV7-2 with TRBJ1-2; weak D call: TRBD1 (6 bases). The CDR3 is 16 residues long. Germline V gene data show CDR1 as SGHTA and CDR2 as FQGNSA. Trimming stripped 0 bases from V and 4 bases from J, with 15 bases between. CDR3 residues: CASSLAGGASSYGYTF. In DNA, the CDR3 is TGTGCCAGCAGCTTAGCAGGGGGGGCTTCCAGCTATGGCTACACCTTC.

The genes are TRBV4-3 and TRBJ1-1, with D possibly being TRBD1 (5 bases). Germline CDR1 LGHNA, CDR2 YSLEER. This CDR3 contains 13 residues. Trimming took 0 bases from V and 7 from J, leaving 9 bases between them. The CDR3 bases are TGCGCCAGCAGCCAAGATATGACAGTTGAAGCTTTCTTT. Translation: CASSQDMTVEAFF.